This T cell receptor (beta chain) was captured in a study of blood T cell repertoires in COVID-19. Study at large: Spain, Italy and the United States supplied samples that represented acute and convalescent COVID-19. The cDNA or gDNA used as material had been derived from T cells, B-cell-depleted T cells, or PBMCs.

TCRdb's table, derived via immunoSEQ multiplex PCR, lists solely in-frame clones and lacks some. The sample includes 150,000 to 190,000 clones, around 74% of them seen just once. The V gene's germline CDR1 is LGHNA and CDR2 YNFKEQ. The CDR3 loop spans 23 amino acids. The J segment lost 1 base and the V segment lost 3 bases, leaving 18 bases of the junction unmatched. Material: peripheral blood. This clonotype was obtained from a woman of 80 years or more with acute or convalescent COVID-19. The chain links TRBV4-2 to TRBJ2-1, with 16 nucleotides matching TRBD2. CDR3 residues: CASSQPGLAGGPKPSRSYNEQFF. Here the CDR3 DNA reads TGTGCCAGCAGCCAGCCGGGACTAGCGGGAGGGCCTAAACCTTCAAGGTCCTACAATGAGCAGTTCTTC.